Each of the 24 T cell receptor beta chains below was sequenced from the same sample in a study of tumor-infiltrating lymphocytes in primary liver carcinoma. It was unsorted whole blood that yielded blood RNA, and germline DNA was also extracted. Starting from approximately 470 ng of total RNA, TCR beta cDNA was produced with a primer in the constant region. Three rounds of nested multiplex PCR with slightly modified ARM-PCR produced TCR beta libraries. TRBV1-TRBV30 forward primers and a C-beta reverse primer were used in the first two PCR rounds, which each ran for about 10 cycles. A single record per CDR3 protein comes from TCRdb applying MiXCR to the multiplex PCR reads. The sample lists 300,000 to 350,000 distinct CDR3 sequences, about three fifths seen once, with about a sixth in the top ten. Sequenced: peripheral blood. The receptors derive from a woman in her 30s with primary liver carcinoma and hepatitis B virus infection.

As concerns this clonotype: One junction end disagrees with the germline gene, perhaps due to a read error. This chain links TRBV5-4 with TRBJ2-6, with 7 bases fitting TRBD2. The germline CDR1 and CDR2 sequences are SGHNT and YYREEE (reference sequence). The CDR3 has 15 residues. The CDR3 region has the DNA TGTGCCAGCAGCTCTAGACTAGCTGGGGCCAACATCCTGACTTTC. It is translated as CASSSRLAGANILTF.

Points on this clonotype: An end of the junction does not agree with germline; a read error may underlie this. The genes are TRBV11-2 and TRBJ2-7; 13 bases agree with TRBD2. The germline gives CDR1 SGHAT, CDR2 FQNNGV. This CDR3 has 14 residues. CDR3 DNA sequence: TGTGTCAGCACCAAGGGACTAGCGGGACCGCCGGAGTACTTC. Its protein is CVSTKGLAGPPEYF. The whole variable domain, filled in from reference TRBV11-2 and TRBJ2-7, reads EAGVAQSPRYKIIEKRQSVAFWCNPISGHATLYWYQQILGQGPKLLIQFQNNGVVDDSQLPKDRFSAERLKGVDSTLKIQPAKLEDSAVYLCVSTKGLAGPPEYFGPGTRLTVT.

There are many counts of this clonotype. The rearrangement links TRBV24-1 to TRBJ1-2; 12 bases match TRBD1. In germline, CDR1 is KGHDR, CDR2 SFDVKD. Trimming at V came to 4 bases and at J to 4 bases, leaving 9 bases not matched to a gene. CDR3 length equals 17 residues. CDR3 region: CATSDSKGTGGIYGYTF. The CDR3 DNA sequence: TGTGCCACCAGTGACTCGAAGGGGACAGGGGGCATCTATGGCTACACCTTC.

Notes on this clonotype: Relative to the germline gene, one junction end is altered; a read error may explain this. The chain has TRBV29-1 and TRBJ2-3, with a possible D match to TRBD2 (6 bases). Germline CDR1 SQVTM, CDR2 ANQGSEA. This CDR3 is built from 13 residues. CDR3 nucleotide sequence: TGCGGCGTTGTGGATTCCGGGGGAGATACGCAGTATTTT. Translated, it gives CGVVDSGGDTQYF.

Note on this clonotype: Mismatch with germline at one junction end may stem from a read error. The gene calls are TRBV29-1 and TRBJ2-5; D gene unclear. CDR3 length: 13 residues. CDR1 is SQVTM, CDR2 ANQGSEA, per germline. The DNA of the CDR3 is TGCGGCGTTGTATGGAGCTCCCAAGAGACCCAGTACTTC. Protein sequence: CGVVWSSQETQYF.

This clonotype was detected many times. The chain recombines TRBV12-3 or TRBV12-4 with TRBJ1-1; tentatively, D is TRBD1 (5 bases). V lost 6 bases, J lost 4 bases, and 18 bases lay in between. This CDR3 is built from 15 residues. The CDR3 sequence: CASSPPPRGRTEAFF. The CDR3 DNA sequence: TGTGCCAGCAGCCCGCCCCCCCGGGGCCGCACTGAAGCTTTCTTT.

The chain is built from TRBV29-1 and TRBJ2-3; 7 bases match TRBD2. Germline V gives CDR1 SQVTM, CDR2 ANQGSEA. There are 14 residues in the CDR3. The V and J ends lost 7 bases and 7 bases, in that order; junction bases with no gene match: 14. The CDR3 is CSALGGEGLHTQYF. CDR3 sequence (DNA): TGCAGCGCCCTGGGGGGGGAGGGCCTACATACGCAGTATTTT.

In nucleotides, the CDR3 is TGTGCCAGCAGGGGTGGGACTAGCGGAGTTAATACGCAGTATTTT. This encodes CASRGGTSGVNTQYF. The chain couples TRBV28 to TRBJ2-3; 11 bases match TRBD2. V shed 6 bases, J shed 7 bases, and the junction held 9 bases outside the gene matches. The CDR3 runs to 15 residues. Germline V CDR1 and CDR2: MDHEN, SYDVKM.

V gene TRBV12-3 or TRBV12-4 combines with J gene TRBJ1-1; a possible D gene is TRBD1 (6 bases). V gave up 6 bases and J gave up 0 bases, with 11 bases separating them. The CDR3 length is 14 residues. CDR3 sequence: CASSGQSLNTEAFF. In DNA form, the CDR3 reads TGTGCCAGCAGCGGACAGAGCTTGAACACTGAAGCTTTCTTT.

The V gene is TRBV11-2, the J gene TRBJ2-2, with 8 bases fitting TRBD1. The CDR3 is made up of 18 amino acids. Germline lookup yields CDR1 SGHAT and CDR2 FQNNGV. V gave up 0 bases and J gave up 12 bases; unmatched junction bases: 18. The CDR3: CASSLDLVGQGSTVKLFF. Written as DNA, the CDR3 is TGTGCCAGCAGCTTAGATCTAGTAGGACAGGGTTCCACCGTGAAGCTGTTTTTT.

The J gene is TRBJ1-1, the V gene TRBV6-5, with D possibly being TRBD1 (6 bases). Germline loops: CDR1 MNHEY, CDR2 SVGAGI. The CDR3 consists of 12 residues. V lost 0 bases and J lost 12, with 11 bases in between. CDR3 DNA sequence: TGTGCCAGCAGTTACTCCGGGACAAACTCTTTCTTT. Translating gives CASSYSGTNSFF.

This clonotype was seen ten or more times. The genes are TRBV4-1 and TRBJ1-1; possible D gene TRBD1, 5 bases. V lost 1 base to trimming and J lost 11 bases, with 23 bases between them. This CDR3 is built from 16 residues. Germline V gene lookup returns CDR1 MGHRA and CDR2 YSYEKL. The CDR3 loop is CASSQARGAVAGGAFF. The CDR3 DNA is TGCGCCAGCAGCCAAGCTAGAGGGGCGGTCGCAGGTGGGGCTTTCTTT.

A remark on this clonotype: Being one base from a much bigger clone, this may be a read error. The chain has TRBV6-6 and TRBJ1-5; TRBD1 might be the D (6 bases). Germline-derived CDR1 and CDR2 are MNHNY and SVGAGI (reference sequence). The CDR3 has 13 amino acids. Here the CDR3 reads CVSRGGAGQPQHF. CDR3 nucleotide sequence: TGTGTCAGCAGAGGGGGGGCAGGGCAGCCCCAGCATTTT.

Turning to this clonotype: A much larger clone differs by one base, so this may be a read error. The DNA of the CDR3 is TGCAGCGTTGATAGGGGCACGACCGGCTACACCTTC. It codes for CSVDRGTTGYTF. V usage is TRBV29-1 and J usage is TRBJ1-2; tentatively, D is TRBD1 (5 bases). This CDR3 is 12 amino acids long. The germline V gene has CDR1 SQVTM and CDR2 ANQGSEA. Trimming stripped 3 bases from V and 8 bases from J, with 13 bases between.

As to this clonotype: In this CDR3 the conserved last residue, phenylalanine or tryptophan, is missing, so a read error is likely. CDR3 amino acids: CASSYEALFMNTEAFS. CDR3 coding DNA: TGTGCCAGCAGTTACGAGGCCCTGTTCATGAACACTGAAGCTTTCTCT. This sequence joins TRBV6-5 and TRBJ1-1, with unresolved D. CDR3 length equals 16 residues. Germline V gives CDR1 MNHEY, CDR2 SVGAGI. Trimming stripped 2 bases from V and 0 bases from J, with 13 bases between.

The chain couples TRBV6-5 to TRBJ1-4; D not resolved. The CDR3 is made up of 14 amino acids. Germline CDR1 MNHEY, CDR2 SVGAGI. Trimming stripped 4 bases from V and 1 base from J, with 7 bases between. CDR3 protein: CASSSRVTNEKLFF. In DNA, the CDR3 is TGTGCCAGCAGTTCGAGAGTAACTAATGAAAAACTGTTTTTT.

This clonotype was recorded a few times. The CDR3 nucleotides are TGTGCCAGCAGCTGGCGGACGAGAGGCCACGAGCAGTACTTC. It specifies CASSWRTRGHEQYF. The chain couples TRBV5-4 to TRBJ2-7; D not certain. CDR1 and CDR2 from the germline V gene are SGHNT and YYREEE (reference sequence). CDR3 size: 14 residues. V lost 3 bases and J 5 bases, leaving 15 bases between the germline ends.

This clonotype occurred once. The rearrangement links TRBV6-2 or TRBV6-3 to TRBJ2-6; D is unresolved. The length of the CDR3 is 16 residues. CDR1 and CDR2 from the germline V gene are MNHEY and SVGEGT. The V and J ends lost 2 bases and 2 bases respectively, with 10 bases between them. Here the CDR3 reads CASSYRGYPGANVLTF. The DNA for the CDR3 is TGTGCCAGCAGTTACCGCGGATATCCTGGGGCCAACGTCCTGACTTTC.

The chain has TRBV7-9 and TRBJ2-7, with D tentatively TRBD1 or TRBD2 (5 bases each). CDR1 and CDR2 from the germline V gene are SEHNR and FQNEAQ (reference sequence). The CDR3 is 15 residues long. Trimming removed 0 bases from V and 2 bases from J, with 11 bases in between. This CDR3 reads CASSLAGTEAYEQYF. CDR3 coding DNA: TGTGCCAGCAGCTTAGCCGGGACCGAGGCCTACGAGCAGTACTTC.

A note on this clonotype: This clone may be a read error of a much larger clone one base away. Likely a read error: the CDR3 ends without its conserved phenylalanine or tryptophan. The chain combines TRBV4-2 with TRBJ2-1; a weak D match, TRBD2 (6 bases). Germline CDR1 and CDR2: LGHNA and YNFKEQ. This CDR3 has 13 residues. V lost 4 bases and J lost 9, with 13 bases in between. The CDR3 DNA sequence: TGTGCCAGCAGCCCTATGTTGGGGGGTGAGCAGTTCCTC. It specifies CASSPMLGGEQFL.

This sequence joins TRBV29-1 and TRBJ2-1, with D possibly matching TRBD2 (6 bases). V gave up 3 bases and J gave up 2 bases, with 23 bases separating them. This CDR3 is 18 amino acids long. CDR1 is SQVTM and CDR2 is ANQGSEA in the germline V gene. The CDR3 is CSVDNLGLARGAYNEQFF. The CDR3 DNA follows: TGCAGCGTTGATAATTTAGGTCTAGCGAGAGGAGCCTACAATGAGCAGTTCTTC.

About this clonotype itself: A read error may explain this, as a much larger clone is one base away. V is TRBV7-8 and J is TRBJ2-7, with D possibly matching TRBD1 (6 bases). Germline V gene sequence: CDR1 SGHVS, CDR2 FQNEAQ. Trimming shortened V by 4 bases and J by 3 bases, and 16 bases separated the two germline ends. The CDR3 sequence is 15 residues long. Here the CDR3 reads CASSSGDKGLYEQYF. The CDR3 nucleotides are TGTGCCAGCAGCTCAGGGGATAAAGGACTCTACGAGCAGTACTTC. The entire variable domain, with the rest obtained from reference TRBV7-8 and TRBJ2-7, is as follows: GAGVSQSPRYKVAKRGQDVALRCDPISGHVSLFWYQQALGQGPEFLTYFQNEAQLDKSGLPSDRFFAERPEGSVSTLKIQRTQQEDSAVYLCASSSGDKGLYEQYFGPGTRLTVT.

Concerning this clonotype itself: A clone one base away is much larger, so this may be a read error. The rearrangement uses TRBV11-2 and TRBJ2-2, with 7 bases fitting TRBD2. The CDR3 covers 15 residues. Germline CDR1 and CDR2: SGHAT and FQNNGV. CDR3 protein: CASSQESCGSGELFF. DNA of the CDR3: TGCGCCAGCAGCCAAGAATCTTGCGGGAGTGGGGAGCTGTTTTTT. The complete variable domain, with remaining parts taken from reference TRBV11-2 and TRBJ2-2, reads EAGVAQSPRYKIIEKRQSVAFWCNPISGHATLYWYQQILGQGPKLLIQFQNNGVVDDSQLPKDRFSAERLKGVDSTLKIQPAKLEDSAVYLCASSQESCGSGELFFGEGSRLTVL.

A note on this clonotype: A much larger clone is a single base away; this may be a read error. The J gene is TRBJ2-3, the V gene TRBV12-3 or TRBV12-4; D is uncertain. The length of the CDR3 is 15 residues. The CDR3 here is CTSSFLHLDTDTQYF. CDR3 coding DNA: TGTACCAGCAGTTTTTTACACCTTGACACAGATACGCAGTATTTT.